This T cell receptor (beta chain) is drawn from a study of CD8+CD57+ T cells in acquired aplastic anemia. Study overall: DNA recovered from sorted CD4+ and CD8+ cells had a mean of approximately 3.2 ug.

Individuals selected for sequencing had exhibited CD8+CD57+ cell expansion on flow cytometry. According to the study, genomic DNA was the template for TCR beta VDJ and CDR3 profiling. TCRdb used MiXCR to reprocess the reads, holding one entry per CDR3 protein. Of about 240,000 distinct CDR3 sequences in the sample, around 43% were seen once. Only a few counts were recorded for this clonotype. The ends lost 3 bases at V and 0 bases at J; junction bases unmatched: 3. CDR3 length equals 16 residues. Germline CDR1 reads SGHTA; CDR2 reads FQGTGA. V gene TRBV7-3 combines with J gene TRBJ2-1, with 9 nucleotides matching TRBD1. The sample comprised sorted CD4+, CD8+, or CD8+CD57+ T cells (not recorded which) from PBMCs. The receptor comes from a human donor with aplastic anemia. The CDR3 sequence: CASSFGQGTSYNEQFF. The CDR3 bases are TGTGCCAGCAGCTTCGGACAGGGGACCTCCTACAATGAGCAGTTCTTC.